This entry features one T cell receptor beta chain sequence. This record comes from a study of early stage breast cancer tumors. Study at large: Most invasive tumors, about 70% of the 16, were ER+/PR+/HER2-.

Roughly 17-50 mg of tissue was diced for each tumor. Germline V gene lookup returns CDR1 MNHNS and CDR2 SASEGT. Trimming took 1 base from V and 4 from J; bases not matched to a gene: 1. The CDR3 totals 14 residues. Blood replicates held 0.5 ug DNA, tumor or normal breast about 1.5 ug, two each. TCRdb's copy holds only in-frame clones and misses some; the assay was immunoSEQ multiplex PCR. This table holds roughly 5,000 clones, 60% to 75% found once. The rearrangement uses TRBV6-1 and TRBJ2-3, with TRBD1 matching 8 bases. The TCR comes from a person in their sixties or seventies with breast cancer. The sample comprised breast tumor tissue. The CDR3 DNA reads TGTGCCAGCAGTGAAGGACAGGGGCCAGATACGCAGTATTTT. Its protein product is CASSEGQGPDTQYF.